The 14 T cell receptor beta chains below come from one sample, sequenced in a study of early T cells in non-severe SARS-CoV-2 infection. TCRdb called the 5' RACE reads again in MiXCR, with one record for every CDR3 protein. The sample lists 80,000 to 95,000 distinct CDR3 sequences; 16% were seen once. The sample in question was whole blood, obtained at baseline. These TCRs come from an adult who was a healthcare worker with PCR-confirmed SARS-CoV-2 infection or an uninfected control (not recorded which).

The chain couples TRBV29-1 to TRBJ2-6, with D maybe TRBD1 (5 bases). Per the germline V gene, CDR1 is SQVTM and CDR2 is ANQGSEA. Trimming stripped 2 bases from V and 2 bases from J, with 7 bases between. This CDR3 contains 14 residues. DNA for the CDR3: TGCAGCGTTGAAACAGGCGCTGGGGCCAACGTCCTGACTTTC. Translating gives CSVETGAGANVLTF.

This chain connects TRBV12-3 or TRBV12-4 to TRBJ1-1; 7 bases are a match to TRBD1. V shed 6 bases, J shed 7 bases, and the junction held 11 bases outside the gene matches. CDR3 length equals 14 residues. The CDR3 DNA follows: TGTGCCAGCAGAACGGCAGGGGGACTGGATGAAGCTTTCTTT. Translating it yields CASRTAGGLDEAFF.

This clonotype was seen at least ten times. The V call is TRBV27, the J call TRBJ2-1, with 9 bases fitting TRBD2. V gave up 3 bases and J gave up 9 bases; unmatched junction bases: 15. Germline CDR1 and CDR2: MNHEY and SMNVEV (reference sequence). CDR3 size: 17 residues. As DNA, the CDR3 is TGTGCCAGCAGTTTCCCCGCCTCGGTAGCGGGAGAAGGTGAGCAGTTCTTC. It yields the protein CASSFPASVAGEGEQFF.

The chain combines TRBV28 with TRBJ2-1; 10 bases line up with TRBD2. Trimming at V came to 6 bases and at J to 3 bases, leaving 11 bases not matched to a gene. The CDR3 length is 17 residues. CDR1 and CDR2 from the germline V gene are MDHEN and SYDVKM. CDR3 protein: CASRSSPGTSDYNEQFF. The CDR3 DNA follows: TGTGCCAGCAGGTCGTCCCCCGGGACTAGCGACTACAATGAGCAGTTCTTC.

This clonotype was counted many times. The CDR3 spells CASSPGAAGNTIYF. The DNA for the CDR3 is TGTGCCAGCAGTCCGGGGGCGGCTGGAAACACCATATATTTT. This sequence joins TRBV12-3 or TRBV12-4 and TRBJ1-3; possibly TRBD1 for D (6 bases). Trimming took 5 bases from V and 2 from J, leaving 10 bases between them. This CDR3 region has 14 residues.

This clonotype showed up just a few times. This chain connects TRBV28 to TRBJ1-5; 7 nucleotides align to TRBD1. With V trimmed by 2 bases and J by 7 bases, 5 bases remained unmatched. The CDR3 has 14 residues. Germline V gives CDR1 MDHEN, CDR2 SYDVKM. The CDR3 spells CASSLRGGDQPQHF. For the CDR3, the DNA is TGTGCCAGCAGTTTACGAGGGGGCGACCAGCCCCAGCATTTT.

This clonotype was seen a handful of times. The rearrangement links TRBV6-6 to TRBJ1-2, with 9 bases lining up with TRBD1. The germline CDR1 and CDR2 sequences are MNHNY and SVGAGI (reference sequence). This CDR3 has 15 amino acids. J was trimmed by 5 bases and V by 6 bases; bases with no gene match: 10. The CDR3 sequence is CASRPGTGFKYGYTF. The DNA for the CDR3 is TGTGCCAGCAGGCCCGGGACAGGGTTTAAGTATGGCTACACCTTC.

This clonotype occurred a few times. This chain uses TRBV15 with TRBJ1-2; 8 bases align to TRBD1. The junction had 8 bases not matched to a gene; V was cut back by 1 base and J by 4 bases. There are 16 residues in the CDR3. Germline V gives CDR1 LNHNV, CDR2 YYDKDF (reference sequence). The DNA for the CDR3 is TGTGCCACCAGCAGAGTCGGACAGGGAAGTGGCTATGGCTACACCTTC. Translation: CATSRVGQGSGYGYTF. The variable domain in full, completed from reference TRBV15 and TRBJ1-2, reads DAMVIQNPRYQVTQFGKPVTLSCSQTLNHNVMYWYQQKSSQAPKLLFHYYDKDFNNEADTPDNFQSRRPNTSFCFLDIRSPGLGDTAMYLCATSRVGQGSGYGYTFGSGTRLTVV.

DNA for the CDR3: TGTGCCAGCAGCCCCGGGACAGTACTGTTGAACACTGAAGCTTTCTTT. Translation: CASSPGTVLLNTEAFF. The chain links TRBV11-2 to TRBJ1-1; 7 bases fit TRBD1. V was pared by 5 bases and J by 0 bases, with 9 bases of the junction left unmatched. The CDR3 spans 16 residues. Germline V gene data show CDR1 as SGHAT and CDR2 as FQNNGV.

This clonotype was recorded at least ten times. The chain employs TRBV27 and TRBJ2-5; 15 positions agree with TRBD2. Germline assignment: CDR1 MNHEY and CDR2 SMNVEV (reference sequence). The V gene end was trimmed by 7 bases and the J gene end by 5 bases; junction bases not matched to a gene: 5. CDR3 length: 15 amino acids. CDR3 amino acids: CASKGLAGGEETQYF. The CDR3 nucleotides read TGTGCCAGCAAAGGACTAGCGGGAGGGGAGGAGACCCAGTACTTC.

Remarks on this clonotype: A much larger clone differs from this one at a single base, so this may be a read error. This chain joins TRBV7-2 and TRBJ1-1; D gene uncertain. Trimming cost V 2 bases and J 3 bases, with 1 base left between them. CDR1 and CDR2 (germline): SGHTA, FQGNSA. This CDR3 contains 11 residues. For the CDR3, the DNA is TGTGCCAGCAGCTTACACACTGAAGCTTTCTTT. It specifies CASSLHTEAFF.

This clonotype occurred many times. This CDR3 is CASSQRLAVGNIQYF. DNA for the CDR3: TGCGCCAGCAGCCAACGGTTGGCTGTTGGGAACATTCAGTACTTC. The chain recombines TRBV4-1 with TRBJ2-4; D gene unclear. Germline V gene sequence: CDR1 MGHRA, CDR2 YSYEKL. This CDR3 has 15 amino acids. Trimming took off 2 bases at V and 7 bases at J, with 15 bases between the two ends.

This clonotype was seen more than once but under ten times. This chain links TRBV24-1 with TRBJ2-2; no definite D call. CDR3 length equals 14 residues. Germline values: CDR1 KGHDR, CDR2 SFDVKD. Trimming shortened V by 3 bases and J by 6 bases, and 10 bases separated the two germline ends. CDR3 nucleotides: TGTGCCACCAGTGATAAGGGTACGGCCGGGGAGCTGTTTTTT. Protein sequence: CATSDKGTAGELFF.

This clonotype has only a few counts. The chain recombines TRBV28 with TRBJ2-7, with TRBD2 identical over 11 bases. This CDR3 region has 15 residues. V was pared by 5 bases and J by 4 bases, with 7 bases of the junction left unmatched. CDR1 and CDR2 (germline): MDHEN, SYDVKM. The DNA for the CDR3 is TGTGCCAGCAGTACCAGACTAGCGGGGCATTACGAGCAGTACTTC. Translated: CASSTRLAGHYEQYF.